The present T cell receptor beta chain was sequenced within a study of T cells in Graves' hyperthyroidism and ophthalmopathy. It was RNA transcripts that yielded the amplified TCR beta CDR3 regions. A set of HTBI primers served as the primers for a first-round RT-PCR of the TCR CDR3. TCRdb recomputed calls from the multiplex PCR reads with MiXCR, one row per CDR3 protein. The sample consists of just under 750,000 distinct CDR3 sequences, roughly a third of them appearing once. CDR3 size: 16 residues. Per germline, CDR1 SGHRS and CDR2 YFSETQ. An absence of ophthalmopathy progression within 18 months meant stable Graves' hyperthyroidism. In the case of this clonotype: The junction departs from the called germline gene at one end, perhaps through a read error.

The receptor was isolated from a middle-aged woman with Graves' hyperthyroidism. Sequences were obtained from blood. The chain links TRBV5-1 to TRBJ2-3; the D gene is possibly TRBD1 (5 bases). The CDR3 reads CASSSTWTSRGDTQYF. The CDR3 coding sequence is TGTGCCAGCAGCTCCACCTGGACATCCCGTGGAGATACGCAGTATTTT.